Below, 24 T cell receptor beta chains from the same sample are listed, as sequenced in a study of blood T cell repertoires in COVID-19. The assay was immunoSEQ multiplex PCR, and TCRdb's table has in-frame clones only and misses some. The data hold about 200,000 clones, with about 86% observed a single time. Sequencing was done on a sample of PBMCs or T cells enriched from blood (not recorded which). The source is a man in his forties or fifties who had recovered from COVID-19.

This clone has just one count. The chain is built from TRBV19 and TRBJ2-3; the match to TRBD1 covers 7 bases. V shed 5 bases, J shed 5 bases, and the junction held 7 bases outside the gene matches. This CDR3 has 14 amino acids. Germline CDR1 is LNHDA and CDR2 is SQIVND (reference sequence). The CDR3 here is CASSWDSREDTQYF. CDR3 bases: TGTGCCAGTAGTTGGGACAGTCGGGAAGATACGCAGTATTTT.

The chain is built from TRBV18 and TRBJ2-3; TRBD2 might be the D (6 bases). The germline V gene has CDR1 KGHSH and CDR2 LQKENI. The V and J ends lost 2 bases and 9 bases respectively, with 12 bases between them. The CDR3 covers 13 residues. Here the CDR3 reads CASSPGGLDTQYF. In nucleotides, the CDR3 is TGTGCCAGCTCACCAGGGGGACTGGACACGCAGTATTTT.

The J gene is TRBJ1-2, the V gene TRBV7-2; 7 bases fit TRBD1. The CDR3 sequence is 19 residues long. Germline V lookup: CDR1 SGHTA, CDR2 FQGNSA. V lost 2 bases, J lost 4 bases, and 19 bases stayed unmatched. CDR3 residues: CASSLRVLTGVLNSYGYTF. Here the CDR3 DNA reads TGTGCCAGCAGCTTAAGGGTCCTCACAGGGGTCCTCAACTCCTATGGCTACACCTTC. Combining the CDR3 with reference TRBV7-2 and TRBJ1-2 gives the whole variable domain GAGVSQSPSNKVTEKGKDVELRCDPISGHTALYWYRQSLGQGLEFLIYFQGNSAPDKSGLPSDRFSAERTGGSVSTLTIQRTQQEDSAVYLCASSLRVLTGVLNSYGYTFGSGTRLTVV.

The rearrangement joins TRBV11-2 to TRBJ2-1; tentative D call: TRBD1 (6 bases). The V and J ends lost 6 bases and 0 bases respectively, with 12 bases between them. CDR3 size: 15 residues. The germline V gene encodes CDR1 SGHAT and CDR2 FQNNGV. The CDR3 DNA reads TGTGCCAGCAGGGACCAGGGGAGCTCCTACAATGAGCAGTTCTTC. Its protein product is CASRDQGSSYNEQFF.

The chain has TRBV19 and TRBJ2-5, with D tentatively TRBD2 (6 bases). CDR3 length: 11 amino acids. With 6 bases removed from V and 9 bases from J, the gap between germline ends came to 11 bases. The germline V gene encodes CDR1 LNHDA and CDR2 SQIVND (reference sequence). DNA of the CDR3: TGTGCCAGTAGATTCGGGGAGGCCCAGTACTTC. Translating gives CASRFGEAQYF.

The chain carries TRBV6-5 and TRBJ2-5, with D possibly matching TRBD2 (6 bases). V lost 7 bases to trimming and J lost 3 bases, with 15 bases between them. The CDR3 covers 14 residues. The germline V gene has CDR1 MNHEY and CDR2 SVGAGI. CDR3 region: CASTEGGAKETQYF. For the CDR3, the DNA is TGTGCCAGCACCGAAGGAGGGGCGAAAGAGACCCAGTACTTC.

The rearrangement uses TRBV7-2 and TRBJ2-3; 11 bases align to TRBD2. The J segment lost 5 bases and the V segment lost 6 bases, leaving 16 bases of the junction unmatched. The CDR3 sequence is 18 residues long. Per the germline V gene, CDR1 is SGHTA and CDR2 is FQGNSA. The CDR3 DNA follows: TGTGCCAGCAGGCAAGAGGAGGTTAGCGGGGGGGTACGAGATACGCAGTATTTT. Translating it yields CASRQEEVSGGVRDTQYF.

The chain employs TRBV4-2 and TRBJ1-1; a possible D gene is TRBD1 (6 bases). This CDR3 comprises 14 residues. V was pared by 7 bases and J by 1 base, with 13 bases between. CDR1 and CDR2 (germline): LGHNA, YNFKEQ. The CDR3 coding sequence is TGTGCCAGCAAAGAGGGGGTTTCGAACACTGAAGCTTTCTTT. It translates to CASKEGVSNTEAFF.

The chain recombines TRBV5-1 with TRBJ1-6, with a possible D match to TRBD1 (6 bases). The CDR3 is 15 residues long. Germline loops: CDR1 SGHRS, CDR2 YFSETQ. V dropped 2 bases and J dropped 6 bases, with 12 bases sitting between them. Here the CDR3 DNA reads TGCGCCAGCAGCTTACAGGGCGACCGTAATTCACCCCTCCACTTT. This codes for CASSLQGDRNSPLHF. Combining the CDR3 with reference TRBV5-1 and TRBJ1-6 gives the whole variable domain KAGVTQTPRYLIKTRGQQVTLSCSPISGHRSVSWYQQTPGQGLQFLFEYFSETQRNKGNFPGRFSGRQFSNSRSEMNVSTLELGDSALYLCASSLQGDRNSPLHFGNGTRLTVT.

Of note for this clone: An end of the junction differs from the germline gene, which may be a read error. The rearrangement uses TRBV7-9 and TRBJ1-1; TRBD1 matches 10 bases. CDR3 length equals 15 residues. CDR1 and CDR2 from the germline V gene are SEHNR and FQNEAQ (reference sequence). CDR3 nucleotides: TGTGCCGGCAGCGCGGGACAGGGGACGGGCACTGAAGCTTTCTTT. It yields the protein CAGSAGQGTGTEAFF.

The V gene is TRBV5-1, the J gene TRBJ1-3; D is unresolved. The germline CDR1 and CDR2 sequences are SGHRS and YFSETQ. V gave up 4 bases and J gave up 0 bases, with 8 bases separating them. The CDR3 has 14 amino acids. The CDR3: CASSPKSSGNTIYF. CDR3 bases: TGCGCCAGCAGCCCTAAGAGCTCTGGAAACACCATATATTTT.

The chain employs TRBV11-1 and TRBJ1-5, with TRBD1 as a possible D gene (6 bases). This CDR3 is 13 amino acids long. Germline assignment: CDR1 SGHAT and CDR2 FQDESV (reference sequence). V lost 5 bases to trimming and J lost 5 bases, with 10 bases between them. CDR3 protein: CASSRTEDQPQHF. DNA of the CDR3: TGTGCCAGCAGCCGGACAGAAGATCAGCCCCAGCATTTT.

The chain recombines TRBV7-3 with TRBJ1-2; 8 nucleotides align to TRBD1. This CDR3 contains 14 residues. Germline CDR1 SGHTA, CDR2 FQGTGA. The ends lost 4 bases at V and 8 bases at J; junction bases unmatched: 9. CDR3 loop: CASSSAGGAGGYTF. The CDR3 nucleotides read TGTGCCAGCAGCTCCGCAGGGGGCGCGGGAGGCTACACCTTC.

This clone was seen only a few times. The V and J genes are TRBV5-1 and TRBJ2-5, with 8 nucleotides matching TRBD2. Germline CDR1 reads SGHRS; CDR2 reads YFSETQ. With 4 bases clipped from V and 0 bases from J, the junction kept 20 bases outside the gene matches. The CDR3 has 20 amino acids. CDR3 sequence reads: CASSPLPAGASGPYQETQYF. The CDR3 bases are TGCGCCAGCAGCCCGCTTCCAGCGGGGGCCTCAGGGCCGTACCAAGAGACCCAGTACTTC.

This sequence joins TRBV21-1 and TRBJ1-1; the table calls TRBD1, which could not be checked here. TRBV21-1 is given as a pseudogene. The CDR3 runs 15 residues. The CDR3 sequence is CASSSNPDKETEAFF. Written as DNA, the CDR3 is TGTGCCAGCAGCTCAAACCCGGACAAGGAGACTGAAGCTTTCTTT.

CDR3 coding DNA: TGTGCCAGCAGCCAAAGATCGGGGCAAGAGACCCAGTACTTC. It translates to CASSQRSGQETQYF. This chain links TRBV3-1 (or the pseudogene TRBV3-2) with TRBJ2-5; possibly TRBD2 for D (5 bases). Germline CDR1 is LGHDT and CDR2 is YNNKEL (reference sequence). CDR3 length: 14 amino acids. Trimming cost V 2 bases and J 2 bases, with 9 bases left between them.

This clone was recorded once. V is TRBV28 and J is TRBJ1-2; 7 bases align to TRBD1. In germline, CDR1 is MDHEN, CDR2 SYDVKM. The CDR3 has 14 amino acids. V was clipped by 7 bases and J by 0 bases; unmatched bases: 5. The CDR3 DNA sequence: TGTGCCAGCACCCGAGGGACAGCTAACTATGGCTACACCTTC. Translating it yields CASTRGTANYGYTF.

This chain uses TRBV6-1 with TRBJ2-3, with D tentatively TRBD2 (5 bases). CDR1 MNHNS and CDR2 SASEGT come from the germline V gene. This CDR3 has 18 residues. V was shortened by 4 bases and J by 0 bases, with 20 bases between the two germline ends. Written as DNA, the CDR3 is TGTGCCAGCAGTGTGATGGAGGTTAATAGAGGTAGCACAGATACGCAGTATTTT. It is translated as CASSVMEVNRGSTDTQYF.

This chain joins TRBV18 and TRBJ1-1; possible D gene TRBD1, 6 bases. V was shortened by 0 bases and J by 3 bases, with 14 bases between the two germline ends. Germline assignment: CDR1 KGHSH and CDR2 LQKENI. This CDR3 is 16 amino acids long. The CDR3 here is CASSPPRGSGDTEAFF. The CDR3 coding sequence is TGTGCCAGCTCACCACCGAGGGGGAGTGGGGACACTGAAGCTTTCTTT.

The chain combines TRBV7-7 with TRBJ2-5; no reliable D call. The CDR3 has 13 residues. Trimming removed 5 bases from V and 5 bases from J, with 12 bases in between. Per germline, CDR1 SSHAT and CDR2 FNYEAQ (reference sequence). The chain's CDR3 is CASSPQSMETQYF. The DNA for the CDR3 is TGTGCCAGCAGCCCCCAGTCAATGGAGACCCAGTACTTC.

This chain uses TRBV7-2 with TRBJ2-1, with 8 positions matching TRBD2. Germline CDR1 reads SGHTA; CDR2 reads FQGNSA. CDR3 size: 15 residues. J gave up 8 bases and V 2 bases, and 8 bases lay outside the gene matches. CDR3 bases: TGTGCCAGCAGCTTACGGGAGGGGAAGAGCTATGAGCAGTTCTTC. Its protein product is CASSLREGKSYEQFF.

The chain carries TRBV18 and TRBJ2-5; TRBD1 might be the D (5 bases). The CDR3 is 13 amino acids. Germline CDR1 is KGHSH and CDR2 is LQKENI. V was cut by 3 bases and J by 2 bases, with 7 bases left in between. The CDR3 DNA reads TGTGCCAGCTCACCCGACAGACAAGAGACCCAGTACTTC. This translates into CASSPDRQETQYF. The full variable domain, completed using reference TRBV18 and TRBJ2-5, is NAGVMQNPRHLVRRRGQEARLRCSPMKGHSHVYWYRQLPEEGLKFMVYLQKENIIDESGMPKERFSAEFPKEGPSILRIQQVVRGDSAAYFCASSPDRQETQYFGPGTRLLVL.

V is TRBV15 and J is TRBJ2-7, with D possibly matching TRBD1 (5 bases). This CDR3 contains 14 residues. The ends were cut back, 0 bases at V and 2 bases at J, with 8 bases in the middle. Germline V lookup: CDR1 LNHNV, CDR2 YYDKDF (reference sequence). The CDR3 DNA sequence: TGTGCCACCAGCAGAGATCCAGGGACCTACGAGCAGTACTTC. Protein product: CATSRDPGTYEQYF.

The genes are TRBV11-2 and TRBJ1-1, with 9 bases matching TRBD1. After removal of 4 bases from V and 6 bases from J, the junction contained 6 bases not matched to a gene. The length of the CDR3 is 14 residues. Germline V gene data show CDR1 as SGHAT and CDR2 as FQNNGV. CDR3 DNA sequence: TGTGCCAGCAGCTCGGGGACAGGGAGGGCTGAAGCTTTCTTT. This encodes CASSSGTGRAEAFF.